This TCR beta chain was identified during a study of blood T cell repertoires in COVID-19. Assay used: immunoSEQ multiplex PCR; TCRdb lists only in-frame clones, some missing. The sample has 40,000 to 45,000 clones; 90% to 95% are singletons. Trimming pared 5 bases from V and 5 bases from J, leaving 7 bases between. This CDR3 region has 12 residues. The germline CDR1 and CDR2 sequences are LNHDA and SQIVND (reference sequence). The TCR comes from a human donor in a cohort sampled during active COVID-19. Sequencing used peripheral blood. This chain joins TRBV19 and TRBJ2-1; unclear D gene. The DNA for the CDR3 is TGTGCCAGTAGTTTACCTAACAATGAGCAGTTCTTC. Its translation is CASSLPNNEQFF.